Following are 17 T cell receptor beta chains from one sample sequenced in a study of shared clonotypes between healthy human individuals. Using immunoSEQ multiplex PCR, the repertoire was profiled, and TCRdb retains in-frame clones only, with some absent. Found here are 2,500,000 or so clones, more than 80% of them singletons; the top ten hold roughly 0.14%. The specimen was naive CD4+ T cells sorted from blood. Subset given: CD45RA+ positively selected. These receptors came from a man aged 18 to 30 in good health.

This chain joins TRBV18 and TRBJ1-2, with 7 positions matching TRBD1. Germline V lookup: CDR1 KGHSH, CDR2 LQKENI. CDR3 length equals 13 residues. V lost 2 bases to trimming and J lost 8 bases; unmatched junction nucleotides: 5. DNA for the CDR3: TGTGCCAGCTCACCATCTGAGGGGGCAGGCTACACCTTC. Translated, it gives CASSPSEGAGYTF.

The rearrangement uses TRBV5-6 and TRBJ2-3, with a possible D match to TRBD1 (5 bases). The CDR3 spans 16 residues. Per germline, CDR1 SGHDT and CDR2 YYEEEE. Trimming took off 0 bases at V and 9 bases at J, with 20 bases between the two ends. The CDR3 DNA reads as TGTGCCAGCAGCTTGGCAGGGCGGATATCACAGGAGACGCAGTATTTT. The encoded protein is CASSLAGRISQETQYF. The variable domain in full, completed from reference TRBV5-6 and TRBJ2-3, reads DAGVTQSPTHLIKTRGQQVTLRCSPKSGHDTVSWYQQALGQGPQFIFQYYEEEERQRGNFPDRFSGHQFPNYSSELNVNALLLGDSALYLCASSLAGRISQETQYFGPGTRLTVL.

Comment on this clone: Other DNA variants within this sample encode the same CDR3. The CDR3 loop is CASSPLGGQETQYF. The DNA for the CDR3 is TGTGCCAGCTCTCCTCTTGGGGGCCAAGAGACCCAGTACTTC. The chain employs TRBV18 and TRBJ2-5; D possibly matches TRBD1 or TRBD2 (5 bases each). Germline CDR1 reads KGHSH; CDR2 reads LQKENI. The CDR3 loop spans 14 amino acids. Trimming took 6 bases from V and 1 from J, leaving 12 bases between them.

V and J are TRBV7-2 and TRBJ2-3; 8 bases are shared with TRBD1. Trimming took 1 base from V and 4 from J; bases not matched to a gene: 7. Germline-derived CDR1 and CDR2 are SGHTA and FQGNSA. The CDR3 contains 16 residues. In nucleotides, the CDR3 is TGTGCCAGCAGCTTAGATCCAGGGGGCGGTCCAGATACGCAGTATTTT. Translating gives CASSLDPGGGPDTQYF. The variable domain in full, completed from reference TRBV7-2 and TRBJ2-3, reads GAGVSQSPSNKVTEKGKDVELRCDPISGHTALYWYRQSLGQGLEFLIYFQGNSAPDKSGLPSDRFSAERTGGSVSTLTIQRTQQEDSAVYLCASSLDPGGGPDTQYFGPGTRLTVL.

The gene calls are TRBV28 and TRBJ1-5, with 7 nucleotides matching TRBD1. The CDR3 totals 14 residues. CDR1 is MDHEN and CDR2 is SYDVKM in the germline V gene. V dropped 3 bases and J dropped 6; count of bases not matched to a gene: 5. This chain's CDR3 is CASSLTGRIQPQHF. CDR3 coding DNA: TGTGCCAGCAGTTTGACAGGGCGGATTCAGCCCCAGCATTTT.

The chain has TRBV5-4 and TRBJ2-1, with D perhaps assigned TRBD1 or TRBD2 (6 bases each). In germline, CDR1 is SGHNT, CDR2 YYREEE (reference sequence). Trimming left V 2 bases short and J 8 bases short, with 11 bases between. The CDR3 covers 13 residues. CDR3 nucleotide sequence: TGTGCCAGCAGCTTTATGGGGGGCCATGAGCAGTTCTTC. Its translation: CASSFMGGHEQFF.

The gene calls are TRBV6-5 and TRBJ2-1; 10 nucleotides align to TRBD2. The CDR3 is 15 amino acids. V gave up 8 bases and J gave up 4 bases; unmatched junction bases: 8. Germline CDR1 reads MNHEY; CDR2 reads SVGAGI. CDR3 DNA sequence: TGTGCCAGCTATAGAGCGGGAGGGTCATACAATGAGCAGTTCTTC. Amino acids: CASYRAGGSYNEQFF.

With respect to this clone: Different DNA sequences within this sample yield the same CDR3. V gene TRBV27 combines with J gene TRBJ1-1; D remains unclear. The length of the CDR3 is 13 residues. Germline V gene data show CDR1 as MNHEY and CDR2 as SMNVEV (reference sequence). Trimming removed 2 bases from V and 2 bases from J, with 6 bases in between. DNA of the CDR3: TGTGCCAGCAGTTTAAGAGGTAACACTGAAGCTTTCTTT. Translation: CASSLRGNTEAFF.

The CDR3 is CASSPPGPLGSPLHF. For the CDR3, the DNA is TGTGCCAGCTCACCACCGGGACCGCTCGGCTCACCCCTCCACTTT. The V and J genes are TRBV18 and TRBJ1-6, with D maybe TRBD1 (5 bases). The CDR3 contains 15 residues. Trimming removed 0 bases from V and 10 bases from J, with 13 bases in between. Germline loops: CDR1 KGHSH, CDR2 LQKENI.

The rearrangement uses TRBV10-3 and TRBJ1-2; 7 bases are shared with TRBD1. J lost 4 bases, V lost 6 bases, and 17 bases had no gene match. Germline V gene sequence: CDR1 ENHRY, CDR2 SYGVKD. The CDR3 length is 17 residues. The CDR3 loop is CAIRKWTGTSTTYGYTF. As DNA, the CDR3 is TGTGCCATCAGGAAATGGACAGGAACCTCTACTACCTATGGCTACACCTTC.

This clone was seen only once. The chain has TRBV2 and TRBJ2-3; D perhaps matches TRBD1 (6 bases). V lost 5 bases, J lost 1 base, and 10 bases lay in between. CDR3 size: 14 residues. Germline CDR1 and CDR2: SNHLY and FYNNEI. CDR3 bases: TGTGCCAGCAGTTGGACAGAGGGCACAGATACGCAGTATTTT. Translating gives CASSWTEGTDTQYF.

V is TRBV4-3 and J is TRBJ2-5; D is perhaps TRBD2 (6 bases). This CDR3 spans 14 amino acids. CDR1 and CDR2 from the germline V gene are LGHNA and YSLEER. Trimming removed 10 bases from V and 1 base from J, with 16 bases in between. The CDR3 reads CAKSGGQPQETQYF. CDR3 in DNA: TGCGCCAAAAGCGGAGGGCAGCCCCAAGAGACCCAGTACTTC.

J is TRBJ2-2 and V is TRBV5-1; D is uncertain. The CDR3 sequence is 15 residues long. V lost 0 bases and J lost 4, with 10 bases in between. Germline values: CDR1 SGHRS, CDR2 YFSETQ. The CDR3 region is CASSLARVGTGELFF. In nucleotides, the CDR3 is TGCGCCAGCAGCTTGGCTAGGGTAGGCACCGGGGAGCTGTTTTTT.

V gene TRBV5-4 combines with J gene TRBJ1-1; TRBD1 matches 10 bases. The ends lost 7 bases at V and 3 bases at J; junction bases unmatched: 9. Germline V gene lookup returns CDR1 SGHNT and CDR2 YYREEE (reference sequence). The CDR3 is 15 residues long. DNA for the CDR3: TGTGCCAGCTGTCGACAGGGGGCATTGGACACTGAAGCTTTCTTT. It is translated as CASCRQGALDTEAFF.

As to this clone: Relative to the germline gene, one junction end is altered; a read error may explain this. The J gene is TRBJ2-7, the V gene TRBV15; D uncertain. The CDR3 sequence is 13 residues long. Germline loops: CDR1 LNHNV, CDR2 YYDKDF (reference sequence). CDR3 sequence: CATSGDSFYEQYF. DNA of the CDR3: TGTGCCACCAGCGGAGATTCCTTCTACGAGCAGTACTTC.

The gene calls are TRBV10-3 and TRBJ1-2, with D possibly being TRBD1 (6 bases). There are 14 residues in the CDR3. V was shortened by 3 bases and J by 7 bases, with 15 bases between the two germline ends. CDR1 ENHRY and CDR2 SYGVKD come from the germline V gene. The CDR3 DNA is TGTGCCATCAGTGAAGGGGGAGGGCGGAGTGGCTACACCTTC. Amino acid sequence: CAISEGGGRSGYTF.

This chain connects TRBV10-2 to TRBJ1-1; D perhaps matches TRBD1 (6 bases). The germline V and J ends were trimmed by 3 bases and 2 bases, with 16 bases remaining between them. The CDR3 has 16 residues. Germline CDR1 WSHSY, CDR2 SAAADI. For the CDR3, the DNA is TGCGCCAGCAGTGACCTTCGGACGGGGGCCAACACTGAAGCTTTCTTT. This sequence encodes CASSDLRTGANTEAFF.